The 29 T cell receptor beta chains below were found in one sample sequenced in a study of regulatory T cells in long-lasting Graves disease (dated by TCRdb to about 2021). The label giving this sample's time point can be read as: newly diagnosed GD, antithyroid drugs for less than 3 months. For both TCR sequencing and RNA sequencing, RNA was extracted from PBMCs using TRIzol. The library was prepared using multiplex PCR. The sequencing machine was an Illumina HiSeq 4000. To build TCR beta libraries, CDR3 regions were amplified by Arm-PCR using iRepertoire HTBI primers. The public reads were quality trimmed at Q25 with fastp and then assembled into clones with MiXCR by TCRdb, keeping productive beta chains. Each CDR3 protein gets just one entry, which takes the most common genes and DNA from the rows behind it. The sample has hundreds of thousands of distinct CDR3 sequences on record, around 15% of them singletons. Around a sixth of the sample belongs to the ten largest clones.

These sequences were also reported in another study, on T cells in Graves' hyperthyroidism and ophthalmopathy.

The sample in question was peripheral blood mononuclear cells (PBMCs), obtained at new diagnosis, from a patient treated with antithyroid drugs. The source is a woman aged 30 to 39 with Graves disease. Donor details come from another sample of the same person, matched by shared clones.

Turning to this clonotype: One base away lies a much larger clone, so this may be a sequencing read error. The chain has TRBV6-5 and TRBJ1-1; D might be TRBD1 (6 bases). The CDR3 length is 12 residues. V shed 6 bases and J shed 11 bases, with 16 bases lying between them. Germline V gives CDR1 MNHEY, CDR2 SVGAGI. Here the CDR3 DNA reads TGTGCCAGCAGCCGCGACAGGAGGAGTGCTTTCTTT. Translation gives CASSRDRRSAFF.

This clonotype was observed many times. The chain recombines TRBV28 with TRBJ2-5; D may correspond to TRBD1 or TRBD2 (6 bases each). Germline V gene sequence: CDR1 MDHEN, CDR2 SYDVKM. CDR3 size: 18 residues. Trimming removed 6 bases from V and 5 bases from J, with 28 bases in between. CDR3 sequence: CASSPSLGGGGQEETQYF. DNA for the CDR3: TGTGCCAGCAGCCCGAGTTTAGGAGGGGGAGGACAAGAGGAGACCCAGTACTTC. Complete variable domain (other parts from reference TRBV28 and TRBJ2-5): DVKVTQSSRYLVKRTGEKVFLECVQDMDHENMFWYRQDPGLGLRLIYFSYDVKMKEKGDIPEGYSVSREKKERFSLILESASTNQTSMYLCASSPSLGGGGQEETQYFGPGTRLLVL.

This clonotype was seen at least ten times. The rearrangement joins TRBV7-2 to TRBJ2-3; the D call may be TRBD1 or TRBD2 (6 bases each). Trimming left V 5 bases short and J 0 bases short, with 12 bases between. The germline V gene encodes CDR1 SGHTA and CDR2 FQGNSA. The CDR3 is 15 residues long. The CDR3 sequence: CASSPWGASTDTQYF. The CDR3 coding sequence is TGTGCCAGCAGCCCCTGGGGGGCAAGCACAGATACGCAGTATTTT.

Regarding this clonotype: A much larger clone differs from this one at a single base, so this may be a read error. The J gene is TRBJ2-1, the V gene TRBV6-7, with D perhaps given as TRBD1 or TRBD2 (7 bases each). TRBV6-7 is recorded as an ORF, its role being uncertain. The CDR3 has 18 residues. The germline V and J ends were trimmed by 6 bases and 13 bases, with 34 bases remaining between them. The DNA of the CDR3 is TGTGCCAGCAGCCTGGGGGGGACAGCAAAGGGAACCCAAGAGACCCAGTTCTTC. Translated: CASSLGGTAKGTQETQFF.

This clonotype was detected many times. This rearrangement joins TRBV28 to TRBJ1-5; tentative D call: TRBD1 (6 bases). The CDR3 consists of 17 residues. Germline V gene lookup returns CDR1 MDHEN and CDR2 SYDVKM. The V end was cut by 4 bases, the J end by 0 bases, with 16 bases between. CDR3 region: CASSSPGAGYSNQPQHF. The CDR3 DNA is TGTGCCAGCAGTTCCCCAGGGGCTGGCTATAGCAATCAGCCCCAGCATTTT.

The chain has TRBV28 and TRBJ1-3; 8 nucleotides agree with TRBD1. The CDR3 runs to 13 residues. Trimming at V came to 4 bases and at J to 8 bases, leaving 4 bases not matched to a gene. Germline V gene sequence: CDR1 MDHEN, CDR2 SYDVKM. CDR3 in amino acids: CASSSTGVHTIYF. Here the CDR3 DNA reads TGTGCCAGCAGTTCGACAGGGGTGCACACCATATATTTT.

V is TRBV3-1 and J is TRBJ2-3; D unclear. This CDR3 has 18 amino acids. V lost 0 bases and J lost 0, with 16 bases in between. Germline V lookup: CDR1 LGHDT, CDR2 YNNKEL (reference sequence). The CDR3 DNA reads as TGTGCCAGCAGCCAAGATACCAGGTGGGCTCCTAGCACAGATACGCAGTATTTT. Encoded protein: CASSQDTRWAPSTDTQYF.

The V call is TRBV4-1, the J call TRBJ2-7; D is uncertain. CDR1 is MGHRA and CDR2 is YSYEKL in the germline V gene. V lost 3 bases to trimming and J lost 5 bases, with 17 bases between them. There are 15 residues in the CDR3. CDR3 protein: CASSQVGRKPHEQYF. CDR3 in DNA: TGCGCCAGCAGCCAGGTAGGGCGTAAGCCCCACGAGCAGTACTTC.

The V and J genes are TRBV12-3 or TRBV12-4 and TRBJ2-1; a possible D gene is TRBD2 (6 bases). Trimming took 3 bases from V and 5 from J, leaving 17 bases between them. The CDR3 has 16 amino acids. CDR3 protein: CASSLGGVAVDNEQFF. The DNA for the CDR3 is TGTGCCAGCAGTTTGGGGGGAGTAGCGGTGGACAATGAGCAGTTCTTC.

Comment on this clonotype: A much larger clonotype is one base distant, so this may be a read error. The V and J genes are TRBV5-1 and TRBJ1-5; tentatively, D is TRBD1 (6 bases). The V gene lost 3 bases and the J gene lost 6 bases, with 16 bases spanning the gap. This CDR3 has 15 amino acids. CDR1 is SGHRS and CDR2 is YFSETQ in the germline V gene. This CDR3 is CASSSDTGRGQPQHF. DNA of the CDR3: TGCGCCAGCAGCTCGGATACGGGCAGGGGTCAGCCCCAGCATTTT.

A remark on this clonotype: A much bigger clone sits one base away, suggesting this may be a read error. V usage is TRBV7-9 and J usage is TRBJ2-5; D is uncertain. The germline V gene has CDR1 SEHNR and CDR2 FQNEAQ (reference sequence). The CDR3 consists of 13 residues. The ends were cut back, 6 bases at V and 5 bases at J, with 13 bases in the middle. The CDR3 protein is CASRLQSIETQYF. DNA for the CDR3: TGTGCCAGCAGATTACAGAGTATTGAGACCCAGTACTTC.

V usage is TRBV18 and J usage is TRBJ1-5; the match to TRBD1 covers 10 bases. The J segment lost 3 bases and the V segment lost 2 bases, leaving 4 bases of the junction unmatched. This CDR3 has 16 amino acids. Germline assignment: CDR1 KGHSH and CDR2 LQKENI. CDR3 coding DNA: TGTGCCAGCTCACCATCCGGGACAGGGGTCAATCAGCCCCAGCATTTT. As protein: CASSPSGTGVNQPQHF.

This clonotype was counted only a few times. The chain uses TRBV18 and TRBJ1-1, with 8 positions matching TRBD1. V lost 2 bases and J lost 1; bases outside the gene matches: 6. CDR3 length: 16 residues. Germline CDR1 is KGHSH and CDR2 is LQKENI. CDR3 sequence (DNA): TGTGCCAGCTCACCATTACGGACAGGGACGAACACTGAAGCTTTCTTT. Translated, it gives CASSPLRTGTNTEAFF. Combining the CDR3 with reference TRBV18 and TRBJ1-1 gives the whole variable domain NAGVMQNPRHLVRRRGQEARLRCSPMKGHSHVYWYRQLPEEGLKFMVYLQKENIIDESGMPKERFSAEFPKEGPSILRIQQVVRGDSAAYFCASSPLRTGTNTEAFFGQGTRLTVV.

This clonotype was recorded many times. The CDR3 loop is CASSLGMREQFF. DNA of the CDR3: TGTGCCAGCAGCTTAGGGATGCGGGAGCAGTTCTTC. The chain combines TRBV7-2 with TRBJ2-1; D not certain. The CDR3 totals 12 residues. The germline V gene has CDR1 SGHTA and CDR2 FQGNSA. Trimming took 1 base from V and 10 from J, leaving 8 bases between them.

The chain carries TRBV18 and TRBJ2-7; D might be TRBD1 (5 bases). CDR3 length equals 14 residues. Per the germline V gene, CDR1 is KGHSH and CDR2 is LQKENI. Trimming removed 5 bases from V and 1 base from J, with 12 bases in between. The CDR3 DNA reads TGTGCCAGCTCAAAACAGGATGTATCCTACGAGCAGTACTTC. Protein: CASSKQDVSYEQYF. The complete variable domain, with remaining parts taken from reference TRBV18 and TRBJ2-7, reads NAGVMQNPRHLVRRRGQEARLRCSPMKGHSHVYWYRQLPEEGLKFMVYLQKENIIDESGMPKERFSAEFPKEGPSILRIQQVVRGDSAAYFCASSKQDVSYEQYFGPGTRLTVT.

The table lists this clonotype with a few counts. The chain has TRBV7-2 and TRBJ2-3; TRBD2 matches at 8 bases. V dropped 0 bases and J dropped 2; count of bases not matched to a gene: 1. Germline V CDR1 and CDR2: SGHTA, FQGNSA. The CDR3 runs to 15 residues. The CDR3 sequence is CASSLASGVTDTQYF. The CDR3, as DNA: TGTGCCAGCAGCTTAGCTAGCGGGGTCACAGATACGCAGTATTTT.

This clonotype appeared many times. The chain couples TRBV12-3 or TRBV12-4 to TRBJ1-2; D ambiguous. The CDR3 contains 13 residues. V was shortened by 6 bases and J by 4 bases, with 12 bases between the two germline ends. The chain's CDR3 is CASSTTASYGYTF. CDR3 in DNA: TGTGCCAGCAGCACCACAGCTTCCTATGGCTACACCTTC.

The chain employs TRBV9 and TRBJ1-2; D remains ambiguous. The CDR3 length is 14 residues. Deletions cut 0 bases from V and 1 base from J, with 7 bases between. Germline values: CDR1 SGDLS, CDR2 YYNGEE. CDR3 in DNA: TGTGCCAGCAGCGTAGGAGGGCTTAACTATGGCTACACCTTC. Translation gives CASSVGGLNYGYTF. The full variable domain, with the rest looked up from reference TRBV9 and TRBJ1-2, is DSGVTQTPKHLITATGQRVTLRCSPRSGDLSVYWYQQSLDQGLQFLIQYYNGEERAKGNILERFSAQQFPDLHSELNLSSLELGDSALYFCASSVGGLNYGYTFGSGTRLTVV.

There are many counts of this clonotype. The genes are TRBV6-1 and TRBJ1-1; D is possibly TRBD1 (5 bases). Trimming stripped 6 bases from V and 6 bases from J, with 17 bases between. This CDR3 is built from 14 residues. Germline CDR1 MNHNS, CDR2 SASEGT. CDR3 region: CASSRVKEGAEAFF. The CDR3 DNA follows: TGTGCCAGCAGCAGGGTCAAGGAGGGTGCTGAAGCTTTCTTT.

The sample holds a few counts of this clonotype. Here the CDR3 DNA reads TGTGCCAGCAGCTTGGACACACTCTCCTACGAGCAGTACTTC. Translating it yields CASSLDTLSYEQYF. This chain connects TRBV5-6 to TRBJ2-7; D uncertain. The CDR3 has 14 amino acids. Germline CDR1 reads SGHDT; CDR2 reads YYEEEE. Trimming left V 0 bases short and J 0 bases short, with 7 bases between.

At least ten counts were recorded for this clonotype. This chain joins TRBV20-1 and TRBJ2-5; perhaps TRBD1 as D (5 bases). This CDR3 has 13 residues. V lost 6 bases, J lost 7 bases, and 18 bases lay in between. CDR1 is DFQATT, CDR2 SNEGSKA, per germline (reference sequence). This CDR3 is CSAPLGAQGTQYF. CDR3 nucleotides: TGCAGTGCGCCGCTTGGGGCCCAGGGGACCCAGTACTTC.

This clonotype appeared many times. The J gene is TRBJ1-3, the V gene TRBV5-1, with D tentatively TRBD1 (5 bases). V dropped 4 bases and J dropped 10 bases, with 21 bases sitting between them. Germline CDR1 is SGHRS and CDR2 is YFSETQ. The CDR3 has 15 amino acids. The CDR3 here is CASSPGGTQSGTIYF. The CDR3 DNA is TGCGCCAGCAGCCCCGGAGGGACTCAATCGGGGACCATATATTTT.

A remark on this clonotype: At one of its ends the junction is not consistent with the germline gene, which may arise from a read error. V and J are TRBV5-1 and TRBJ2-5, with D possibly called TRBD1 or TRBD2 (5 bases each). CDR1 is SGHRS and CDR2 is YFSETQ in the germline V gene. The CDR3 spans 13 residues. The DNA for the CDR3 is TGTGCCAGCTCACCCGGGGCACAAGAGACCCAGTACTTC. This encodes CASSPGAQETQYF. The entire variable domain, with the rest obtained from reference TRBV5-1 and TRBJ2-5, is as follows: KAGVTQTPRYLIKTRGQQVTLSCSPISGHRSVSWYQQTPGQGLQFLFEYFSETQRNKGNFPGRFSGRQFSNSRSEMNVSTLELGDSALYLCASSPGAQETQYFGPGTRLLVL.

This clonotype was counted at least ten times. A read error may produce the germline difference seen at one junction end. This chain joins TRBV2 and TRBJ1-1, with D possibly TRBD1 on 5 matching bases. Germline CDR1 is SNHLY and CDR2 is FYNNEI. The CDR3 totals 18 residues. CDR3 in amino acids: CASVRDGGLLSGNAEAFF. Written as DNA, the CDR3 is TGTGCCAGCGTAAGGGACGGCGGTCTTTTAAGTGGGAACGCTGAAGCTTTCTTT. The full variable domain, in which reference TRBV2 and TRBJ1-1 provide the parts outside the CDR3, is EPEVTQTPSHQVTQMGQEVILRCVPISNHLYFYWYRQILGQKVEFLVSFYNNEISEKSEIFDDQFSVERPDGSNFTLKIRSTKLEDSAMYFCASVRDGGLLSGNAEAFFGQGTRLTVV.

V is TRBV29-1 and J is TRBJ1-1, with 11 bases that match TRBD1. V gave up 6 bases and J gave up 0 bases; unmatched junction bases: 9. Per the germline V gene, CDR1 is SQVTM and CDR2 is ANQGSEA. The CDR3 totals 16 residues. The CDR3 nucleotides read TGCAGCGTGCGAGGGACAGGGGGGTGGATGAACACTGAAGCTTTCTTT. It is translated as CSVRGTGGWMNTEAFF. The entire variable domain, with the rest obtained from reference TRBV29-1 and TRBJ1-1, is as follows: SAVISQKPSRDICQRGTSLTIQCQVDSQVTMMFWYRQQPGQSLTLIATANQGSEATYESGFVIDKFPISRPNLTFSTLTVSNMSPEDSSIYLCSVRGTGGWMNTEAFFGQGTRLTVV.

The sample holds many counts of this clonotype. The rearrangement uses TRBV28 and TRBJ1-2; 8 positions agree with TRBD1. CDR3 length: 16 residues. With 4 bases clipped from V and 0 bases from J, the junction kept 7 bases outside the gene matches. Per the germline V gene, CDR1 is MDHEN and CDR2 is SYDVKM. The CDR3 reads CASSSQGAPANYGYTF. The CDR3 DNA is TGTGCCAGCAGTTCCCAGGGGGCTCCAGCTAACTATGGCTACACCTTC.

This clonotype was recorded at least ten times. This chain's CDR3 is CASVLGVGSTDTQYF. CDR3 coding DNA: TGTGCCAGCGTTCTTGGGGTGGGGAGCACAGATACGCAGTATTTT. The chain combines TRBV12-3 or TRBV12-4 with TRBJ2-3; D not certain. Trimming took off 8 bases at V and 0 bases at J, with 15 bases between the two ends. The CDR3 runs to 15 residues.

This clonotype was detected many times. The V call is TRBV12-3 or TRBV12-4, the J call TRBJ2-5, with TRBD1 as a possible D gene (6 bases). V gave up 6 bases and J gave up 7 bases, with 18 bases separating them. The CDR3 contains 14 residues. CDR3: CASSSHREEGTQYF. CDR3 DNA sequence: TGTGCCAGCAGCTCCCACAGGGAAGAGGGGACCCAGTACTTC.

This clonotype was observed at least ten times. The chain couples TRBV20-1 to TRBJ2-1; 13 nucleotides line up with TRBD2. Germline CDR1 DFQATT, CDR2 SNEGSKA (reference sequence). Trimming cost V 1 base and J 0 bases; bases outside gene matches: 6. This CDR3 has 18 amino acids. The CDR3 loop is CSARGRLAGGTSYNEQFF. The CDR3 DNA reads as TGCAGTGCTAGAGGGAGACTAGCGGGAGGCACCTCCTACAATGAGCAGTTCTTC.